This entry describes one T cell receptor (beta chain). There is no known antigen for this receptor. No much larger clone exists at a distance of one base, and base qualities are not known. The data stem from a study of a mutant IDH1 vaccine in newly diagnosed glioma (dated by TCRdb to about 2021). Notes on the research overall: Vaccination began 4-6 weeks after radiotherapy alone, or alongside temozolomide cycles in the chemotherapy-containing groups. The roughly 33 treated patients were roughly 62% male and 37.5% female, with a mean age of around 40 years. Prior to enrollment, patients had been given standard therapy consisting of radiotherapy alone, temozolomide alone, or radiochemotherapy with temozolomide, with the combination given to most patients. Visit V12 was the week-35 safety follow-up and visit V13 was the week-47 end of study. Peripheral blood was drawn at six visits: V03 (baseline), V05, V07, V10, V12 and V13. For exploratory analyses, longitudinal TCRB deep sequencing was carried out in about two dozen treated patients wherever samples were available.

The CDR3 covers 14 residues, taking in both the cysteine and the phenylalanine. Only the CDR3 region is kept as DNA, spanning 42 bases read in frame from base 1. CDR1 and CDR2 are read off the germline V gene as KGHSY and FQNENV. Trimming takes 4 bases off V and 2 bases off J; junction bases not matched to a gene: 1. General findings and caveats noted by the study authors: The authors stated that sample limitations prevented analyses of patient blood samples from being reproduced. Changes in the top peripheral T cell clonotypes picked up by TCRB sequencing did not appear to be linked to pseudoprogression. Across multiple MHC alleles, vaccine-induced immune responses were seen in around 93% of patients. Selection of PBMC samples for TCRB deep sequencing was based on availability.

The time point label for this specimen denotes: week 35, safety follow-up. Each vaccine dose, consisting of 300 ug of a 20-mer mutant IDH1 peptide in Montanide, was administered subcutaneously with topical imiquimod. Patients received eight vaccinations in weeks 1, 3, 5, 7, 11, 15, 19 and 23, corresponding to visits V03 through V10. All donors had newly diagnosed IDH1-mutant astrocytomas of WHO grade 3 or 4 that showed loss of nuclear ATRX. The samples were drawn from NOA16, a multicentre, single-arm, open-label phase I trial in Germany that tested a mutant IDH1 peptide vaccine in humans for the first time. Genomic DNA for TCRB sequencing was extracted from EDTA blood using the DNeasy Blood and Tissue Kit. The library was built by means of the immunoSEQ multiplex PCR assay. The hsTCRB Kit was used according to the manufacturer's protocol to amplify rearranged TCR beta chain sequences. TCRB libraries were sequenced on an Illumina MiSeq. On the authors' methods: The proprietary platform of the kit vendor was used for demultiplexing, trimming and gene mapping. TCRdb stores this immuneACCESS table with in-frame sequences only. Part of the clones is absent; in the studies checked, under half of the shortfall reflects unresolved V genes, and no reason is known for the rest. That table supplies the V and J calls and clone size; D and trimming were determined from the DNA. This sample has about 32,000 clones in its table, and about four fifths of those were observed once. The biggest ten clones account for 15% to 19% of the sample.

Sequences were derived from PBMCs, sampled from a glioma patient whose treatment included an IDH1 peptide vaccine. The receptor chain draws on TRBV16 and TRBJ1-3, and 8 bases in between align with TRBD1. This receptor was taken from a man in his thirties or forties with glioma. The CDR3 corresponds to CASSPDRAGNTIYF. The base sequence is TGTGCCAGCAGCCCGGACAGGGCTGGAAACACCATATATTTT.